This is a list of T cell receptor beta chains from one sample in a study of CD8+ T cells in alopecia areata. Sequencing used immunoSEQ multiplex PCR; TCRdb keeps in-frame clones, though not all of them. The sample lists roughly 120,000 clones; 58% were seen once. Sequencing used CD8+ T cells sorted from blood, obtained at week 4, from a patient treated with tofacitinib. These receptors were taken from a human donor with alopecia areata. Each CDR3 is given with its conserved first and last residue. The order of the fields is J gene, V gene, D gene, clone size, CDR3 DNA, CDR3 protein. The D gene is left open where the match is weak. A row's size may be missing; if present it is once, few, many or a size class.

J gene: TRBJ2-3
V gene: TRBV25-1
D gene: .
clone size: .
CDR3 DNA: TGTGCCAGCAGTGTGCCCTCAGATACGCAGTATTTT
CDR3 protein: CASSVPSDTQYF

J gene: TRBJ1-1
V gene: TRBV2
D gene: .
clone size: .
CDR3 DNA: TGTGCCAGCAGCCTAGGCCTCATGAACACTGAAGCTTTCTTT
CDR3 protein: CASSLGLMNTEAFF

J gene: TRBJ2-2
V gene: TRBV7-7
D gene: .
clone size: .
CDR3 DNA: TGTGCTAGCAGCCTAGCGCGGACCGGGGAGCTGTTTTTT
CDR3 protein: CASSLARTGELFF

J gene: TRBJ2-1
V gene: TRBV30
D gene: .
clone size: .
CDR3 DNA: TGTGCCTGGAGCCTAAAGACTAGAGAGCAGTTCTTC
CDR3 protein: CAWSLKTREQFF

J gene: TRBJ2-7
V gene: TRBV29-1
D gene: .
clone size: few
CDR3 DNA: TGCAGCGTTGAAGTGGTGGCCGGGGGCTGGGACGAGCAGTACTTC
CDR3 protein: CSVEVVAGGWDEQYF

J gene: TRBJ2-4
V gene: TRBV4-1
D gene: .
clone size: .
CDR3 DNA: TGCGCCAGCAGCTCCCGGGAGTTAGCCAAAAACATTCAGTACTTC
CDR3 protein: CASSSRELAKNIQYF

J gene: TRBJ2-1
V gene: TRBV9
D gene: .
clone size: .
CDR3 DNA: TGTGCCAGCAGCGTAGCGGCAAGTGCGGATGAGCAGTTCTTC
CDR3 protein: CASSVAASADEQFF

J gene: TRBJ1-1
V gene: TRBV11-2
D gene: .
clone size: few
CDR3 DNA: TGTGCCAGCAGTCCACCTCCGCCCCCCAGGGACGCCACTGAAGCTTTCTTT
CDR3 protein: CASSPPPPPRDATEAFF

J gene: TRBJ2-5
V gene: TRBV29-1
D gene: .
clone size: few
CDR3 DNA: TGCAGCGCAATCGCGGAGACCCAGTACTTC
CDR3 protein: CSAIAETQYF

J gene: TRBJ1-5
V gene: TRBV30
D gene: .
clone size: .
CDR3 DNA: TGTGCCTGCGGGGGGGATAGCAATCAGCCCCAGCATTTT
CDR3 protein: CACGGDSNQPQHF

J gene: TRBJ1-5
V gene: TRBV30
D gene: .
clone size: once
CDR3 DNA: TGTGCCTGGAGTGTAATGTCAGGGAGTCAGCCCCAGCATTTT
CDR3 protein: CAWSVMSGSQPQHF

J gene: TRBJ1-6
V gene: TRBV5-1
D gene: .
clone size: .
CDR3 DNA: TGCGCCAGCAGCTTGGGTAATGTCGATTCACCCCTCCACTTT
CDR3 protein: CASSLGNVDSPLHF

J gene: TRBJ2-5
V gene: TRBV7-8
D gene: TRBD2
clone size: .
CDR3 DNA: TGTGCCAGCAGCCCGGGGGGGACCCAGTACTTC
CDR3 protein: CASSPGGTQYF

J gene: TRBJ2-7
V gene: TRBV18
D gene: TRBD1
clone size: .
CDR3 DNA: TGTGCCACCTGGGACAGGTTTGGGATGACGACCTACGAGCAGTACTTC
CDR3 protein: CATWDRFGMTTYEQYF

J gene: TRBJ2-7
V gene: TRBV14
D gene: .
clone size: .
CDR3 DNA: TGTGCCAGCAGCCAAGATCGTTCGCCTGTTACCTACGAGCAGTACTTC
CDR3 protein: CASSQDRSPVTYEQYF

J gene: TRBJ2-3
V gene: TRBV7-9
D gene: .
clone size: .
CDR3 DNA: TGTGCCAGCCGGGACTCGTGGGATGATACGCAGTATTTT
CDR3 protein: CASRDSWDDTQYF

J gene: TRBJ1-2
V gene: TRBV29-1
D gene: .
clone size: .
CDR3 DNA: TGCTCAGTCCCGCGGGACTTCTATGGCTACACCTTC
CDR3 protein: CSVPRDFYGYTF

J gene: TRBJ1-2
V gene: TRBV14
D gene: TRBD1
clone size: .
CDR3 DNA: TGTGCCAGCAGCCAGCTGACAGGGGGGAACTATGGCTACACCTTC
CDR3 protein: CASSQLTGGNYGYTF

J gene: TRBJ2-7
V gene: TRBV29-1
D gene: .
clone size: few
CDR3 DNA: TGCAGCGTTGAGTCCAGCTCCTACGAGCAGTACTTC
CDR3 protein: CSVESSSYEQYF

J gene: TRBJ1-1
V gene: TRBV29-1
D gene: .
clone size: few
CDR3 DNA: TGCAGCGTTGATTACAGGCCGAACACTGAAGCTTTCTTT
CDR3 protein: CSVDYRPNTEAFF